The subject of this entry is one T cell receptor beta chain. CDR3 length equals 19 residues. CDR1 and CDR2 (germline): SGHVS, FQNEAQ. V lost 1 base and J lost 5; bases outside the gene matches: 15. Collection occurred without any documented infections or immune events in donors. The data were taken from a study of identifying expanded T cells in peripheral blood. The repertoire was sequenced with immunoSEQ multiplex PCR; TCRdb's copy has only in-frame clones and lacks some. The data show some 70,000 clones, with almost 90% seen just once and under 3.5% held by the top ten. V and J are TRBV7-8 and TRBJ1-4; 8 bases line up with TRBD1. The TCR sequence derives from a person between 18 and 75 years old in good health. Source material: blood. Here the CDR3 reads CASSLVSRGKDRANEKLFF. Written as DNA, the CDR3 is TGTGCCAGCAGCTTAGTAAGCAGGGGAAAGGACAGGGCAAATGAAAAACTGTTTTTT.